The TCR beta chain described here comes from a study of cytomegalovirus exposure and HLA in healthy donors. This CDR3 contains 14 residues. V lost 0 bases and J lost 7, with 12 bases in between. Germline lookup yields CDR1 LGHNA and CDR2 YNFKEQ. Regarding donors, all were healthy bone marrow donors. The PCR was carried out with 60 Vbeta primers and 13 Jbeta primers. Profiled with immunoSEQ multiplex PCR; TCRdb holds only in-frame clones, not every one. The sample has 150,000 to 200,000 clones, over 60% seen once. Sequenced input: PBMCs. The V and J genes are TRBV4-2 and TRBJ1-1, with D possibly being TRBD1 (6 bases). This TCR was sampled from a girl aged 5-17 years in good health and CMV-seronegative. CDR3 nucleotide sequence: TGTGCCAGCAGCCAAGACAGGGGAACCCATGAAGCTTTCTTT. Residues: CASSQDRGTHEAFF.